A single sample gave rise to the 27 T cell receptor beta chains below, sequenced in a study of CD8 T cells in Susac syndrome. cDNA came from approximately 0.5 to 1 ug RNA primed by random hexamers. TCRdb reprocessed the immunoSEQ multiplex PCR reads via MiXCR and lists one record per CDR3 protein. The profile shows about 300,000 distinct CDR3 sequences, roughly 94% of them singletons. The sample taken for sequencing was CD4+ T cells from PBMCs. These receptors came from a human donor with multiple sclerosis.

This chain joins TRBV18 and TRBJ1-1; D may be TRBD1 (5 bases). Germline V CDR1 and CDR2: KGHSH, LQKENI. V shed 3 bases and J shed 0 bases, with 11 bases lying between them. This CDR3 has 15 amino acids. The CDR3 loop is CASSPSGRLNTEAFF. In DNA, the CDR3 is TGTGCCAGCTCACCGTCGGGACGGCTGAACACTGAAGCTTTCTTT.

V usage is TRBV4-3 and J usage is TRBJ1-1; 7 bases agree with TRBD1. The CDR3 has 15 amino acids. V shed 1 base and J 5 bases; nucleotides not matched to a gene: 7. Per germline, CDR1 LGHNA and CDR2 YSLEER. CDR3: CASSQGTGLRTEAFF. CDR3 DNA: TGCGCCAGCAGCCAAGGGACAGGCCTACGGACTGAAGCTTTCTTT.

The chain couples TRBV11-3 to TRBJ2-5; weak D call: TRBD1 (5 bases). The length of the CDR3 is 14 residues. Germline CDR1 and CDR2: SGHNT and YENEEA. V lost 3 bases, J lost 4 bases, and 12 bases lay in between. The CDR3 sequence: CASSLPLQVETQYF. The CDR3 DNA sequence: TGTGCCAGCAGCTTGCCATTACAGGTAGAGACCCAGTACTTC.

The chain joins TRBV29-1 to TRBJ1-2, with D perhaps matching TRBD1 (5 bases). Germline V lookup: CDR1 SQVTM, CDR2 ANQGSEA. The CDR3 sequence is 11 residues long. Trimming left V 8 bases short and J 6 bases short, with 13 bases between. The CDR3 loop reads CSTRAQHGYTF. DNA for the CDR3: TGCAGCACCAGGGCACAGCATGGCTACACCTTC. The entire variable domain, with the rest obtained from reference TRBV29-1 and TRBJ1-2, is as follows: SAVISQKPSRDICQRGTSLTIQCQVDSQVTMMFWYRQQPGQSLTLIATANQGSEATYESGFVIDKFPISRPNLTFSTLTVSNMSPEDSSIYLCSTRAQHGYTFGSGTRLTVV.

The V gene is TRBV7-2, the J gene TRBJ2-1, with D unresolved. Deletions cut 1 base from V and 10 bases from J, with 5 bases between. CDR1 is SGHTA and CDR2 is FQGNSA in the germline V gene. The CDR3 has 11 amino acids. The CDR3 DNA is TGTGCCAGCAGCTTAGGGGCGGAGCAGTTCTTC. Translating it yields CASSLGAEQFF. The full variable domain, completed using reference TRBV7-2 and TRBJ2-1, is GAGVSQSPSNKVTEKGKDVELRCDPISGHTALYWYRQSLGQGLEFLIYFQGNSAPDKSGLPSDRFSAERTGGSVSTLTIQRTQQEDSAVYLCASSLGAEQFFGPGTRLTVL.

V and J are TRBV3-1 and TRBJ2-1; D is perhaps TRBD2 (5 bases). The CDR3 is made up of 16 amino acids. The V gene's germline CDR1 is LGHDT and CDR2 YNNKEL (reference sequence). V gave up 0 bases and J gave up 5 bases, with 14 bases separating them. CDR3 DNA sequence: TGTGCCAGCAGCCAAGATAAAGCGGTCGTTAACAATGAGCAGTTCTTC. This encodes CASSQDKAVVNNEQFF.

CDR3 loop: CASRLGTGKGNEQFF. Here the CDR3 DNA reads TGTGCCAGCAGACTTGGGACAGGGAAAGGCAATGAGCAGTTCTTC. This chain joins TRBV7-3 and TRBJ2-1; 9 bases map to TRBD1. The CDR3 sequence is 15 residues long. V dropped 6 bases and J dropped 6; count of bases not matched to a gene: 9. CDR1 and CDR2 from the germline V gene are SGHTA and FQGTGA. The full variable domain, completed using reference TRBV7-3 and TRBJ2-1, is GAGVSQTPSNKVTEKGKYVELRCDPISGHTALYWYRQSLGQGPEFLIYFQGTGAADDSGLPNDRFFAVRPEGSVSTLKIQRTERGDSAVYLCASRLGTGKGNEQFFGPGTRLTVL.

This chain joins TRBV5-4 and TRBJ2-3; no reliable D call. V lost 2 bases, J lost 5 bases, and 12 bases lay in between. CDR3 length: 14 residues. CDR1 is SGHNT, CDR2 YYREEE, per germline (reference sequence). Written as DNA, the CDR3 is TGTGCCAGCAGCTTTGGATCTAGAGGAGATACGCAGTATTTT. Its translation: CASSFGSRGDTQYF.

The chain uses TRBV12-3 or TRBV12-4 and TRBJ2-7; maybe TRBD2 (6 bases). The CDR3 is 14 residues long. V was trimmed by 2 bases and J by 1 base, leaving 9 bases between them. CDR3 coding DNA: TGTGCCAGCAGTTTAATGGGACTTTCCTACGAGCAGTACTTC. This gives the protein CASSLMGLSYEQYF.

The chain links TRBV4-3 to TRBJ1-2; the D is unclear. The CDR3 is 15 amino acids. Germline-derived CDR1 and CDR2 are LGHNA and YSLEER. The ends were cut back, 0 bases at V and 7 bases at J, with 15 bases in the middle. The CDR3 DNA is TGCGCCAGCAGCCAAGAAGGATTCCCTAGGATTGGCTACACCTTC. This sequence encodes CASSQEGFPRIGYTF.

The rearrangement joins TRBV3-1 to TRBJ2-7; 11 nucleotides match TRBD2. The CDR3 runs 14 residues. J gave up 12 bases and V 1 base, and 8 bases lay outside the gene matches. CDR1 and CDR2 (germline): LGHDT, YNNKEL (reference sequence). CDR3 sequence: CASSQGRTSGSAYF. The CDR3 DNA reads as TGTGCCAGCAGCCAAGGACGTACTAGCGGGAGTGCGTACTTC.

CDR3 coding DNA: TGTGCCACCACCTCGTCCGCTACATTGTACCAAGAGACCCAGTACTTC. Amino acid sequence: CATTSSATLYQETQYF. The chain combines TRBV2 with TRBJ2-5; D is unresolved. The CDR3 totals 16 residues. V was cut by 10 bases and J by 0 bases, with 21 bases left in between. The germline V gene encodes CDR1 SNHLY and CDR2 FYNNEI.

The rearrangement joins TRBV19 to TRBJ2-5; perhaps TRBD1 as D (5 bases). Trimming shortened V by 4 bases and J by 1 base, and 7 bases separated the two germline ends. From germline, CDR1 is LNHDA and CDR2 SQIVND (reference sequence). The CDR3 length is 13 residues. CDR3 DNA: TGTGCCAGTAGTACCAGGGCCCAAGAGACCCAGTACTTC. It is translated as CASSTRAQETQYF.

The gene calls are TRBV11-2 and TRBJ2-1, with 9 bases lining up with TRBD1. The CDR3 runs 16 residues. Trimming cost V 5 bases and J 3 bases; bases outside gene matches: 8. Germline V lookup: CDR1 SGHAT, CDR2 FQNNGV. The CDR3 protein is CASSKIPGQGYNEQFF. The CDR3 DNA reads TGTGCCAGCAGCAAGATTCCGGGACAGGGCTACAATGAGCAGTTCTTC.

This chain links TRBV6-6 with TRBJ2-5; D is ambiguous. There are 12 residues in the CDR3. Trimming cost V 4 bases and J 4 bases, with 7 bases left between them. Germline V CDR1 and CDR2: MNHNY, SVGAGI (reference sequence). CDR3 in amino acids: CASSSVPETQYF. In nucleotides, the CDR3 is TGTGCCAGCAGTTCCGTACCAGAGACCCAGTACTTC.

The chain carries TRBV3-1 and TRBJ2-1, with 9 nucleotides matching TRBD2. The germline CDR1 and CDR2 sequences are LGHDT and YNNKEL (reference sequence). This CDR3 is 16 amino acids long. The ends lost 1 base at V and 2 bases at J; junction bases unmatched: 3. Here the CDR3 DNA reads TGTGCCAGCAGCCAAGTTGCGGGGGGGCCCTACAATGAGCAGTTCTTC. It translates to CASSQVAGGPYNEQFF.

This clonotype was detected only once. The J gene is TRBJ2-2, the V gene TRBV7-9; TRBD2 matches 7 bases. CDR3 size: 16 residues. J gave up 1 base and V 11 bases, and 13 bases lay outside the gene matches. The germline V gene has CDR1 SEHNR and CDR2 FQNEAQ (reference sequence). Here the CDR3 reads CAATGGPGVNTGELFF. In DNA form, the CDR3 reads TGTGCCGCCACGGGAGGTCCGGGGGTGAACACCGGGGAGCTGTTTTTT.

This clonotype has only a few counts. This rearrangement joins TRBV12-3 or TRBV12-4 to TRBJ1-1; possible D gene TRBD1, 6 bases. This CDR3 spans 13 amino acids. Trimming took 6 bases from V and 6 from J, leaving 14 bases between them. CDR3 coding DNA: TGTGCCAGCAGCAGAGGGGGATCCCCTGAAGCTTTCTTT. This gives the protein CASSRGGSPEAFF.

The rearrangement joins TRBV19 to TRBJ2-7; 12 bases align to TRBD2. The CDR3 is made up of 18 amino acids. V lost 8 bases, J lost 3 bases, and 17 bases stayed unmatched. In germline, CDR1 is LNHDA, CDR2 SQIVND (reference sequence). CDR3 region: CASAPSGRVLTPYYEQYF. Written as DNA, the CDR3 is TGTGCCAGTGCCCCTAGCGGGAGGGTCCTAACTCCATACTACGAGCAGTACTTC.

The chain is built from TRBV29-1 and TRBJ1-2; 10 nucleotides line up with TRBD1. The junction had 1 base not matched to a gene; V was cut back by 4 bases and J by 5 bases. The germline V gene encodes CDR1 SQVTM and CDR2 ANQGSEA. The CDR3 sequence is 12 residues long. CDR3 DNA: TGCAGCGTTGGGACAGGGGGTTATGGCTACACCTTC. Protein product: CSVGTGGYGYTF.

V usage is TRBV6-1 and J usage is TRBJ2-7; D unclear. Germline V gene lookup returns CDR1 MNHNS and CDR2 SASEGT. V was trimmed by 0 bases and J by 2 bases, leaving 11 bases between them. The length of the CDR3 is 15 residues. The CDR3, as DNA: TGTGCCAGCAGTGAAGCGTCGGGCAGCCCCTACGAGCAGTACTTC. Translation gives CASSEASGSPYEQYF.

CDR3: CASSLVSPRLAGAYEQYF. CDR3 bases: TGTGCCAGCAGCTTAGTTTCTCCCCGTCTAGCGGGAGCCTACGAGCAGTACTTC. The chain employs TRBV7-2 and TRBJ2-7; 10 positions agree with TRBD2. The CDR3 consists of 18 residues. The germline V gene encodes CDR1 SGHTA and CDR2 FQGNSA. Unmatched junction bases numbered 11, after V lost 1 base and J lost 2 bases.

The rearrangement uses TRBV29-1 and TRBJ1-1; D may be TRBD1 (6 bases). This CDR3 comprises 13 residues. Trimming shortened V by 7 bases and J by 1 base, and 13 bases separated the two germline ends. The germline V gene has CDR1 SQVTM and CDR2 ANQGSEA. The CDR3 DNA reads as TGCAGCGGGCGACAGGTGGGGAACACTGAAGCTTTCTTT. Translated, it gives CSGRQVGNTEAFF.

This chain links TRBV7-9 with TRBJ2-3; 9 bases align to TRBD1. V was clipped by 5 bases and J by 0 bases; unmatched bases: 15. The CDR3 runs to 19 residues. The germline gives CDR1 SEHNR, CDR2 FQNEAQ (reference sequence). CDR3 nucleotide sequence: TGTGCCAGCAGCCGGGACAGGGCGATACTCCCCTATAGCACAGATACGCAGTATTTT. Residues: CASSRDRAILPYSTDTQYF.

The CDR3, as DNA: TGTGCCTGCCTAGGGACAGGGAGAACCTTTCGAGCTGGAAACACCATATATTTT. Translation gives CACLGTGRTFRAGNTIYF. The chain uses TRBV30 and TRBJ1-3; 9 nucleotides agree with TRBD1. The CDR3 covers 18 residues. Germline trimming cut 6 bases from V and 2 bases from J; bases unmatched to any gene: 17. The germline CDR1 and CDR2 sequences are GTSNPN and SVGIG (reference sequence).

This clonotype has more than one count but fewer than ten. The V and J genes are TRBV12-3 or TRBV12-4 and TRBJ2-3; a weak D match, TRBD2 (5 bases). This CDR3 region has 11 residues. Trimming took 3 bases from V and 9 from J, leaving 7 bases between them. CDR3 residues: CASSLGVTQYF. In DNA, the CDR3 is TGTGCCAGCAGTTTGGGAGTCACGCAGTATTTT.

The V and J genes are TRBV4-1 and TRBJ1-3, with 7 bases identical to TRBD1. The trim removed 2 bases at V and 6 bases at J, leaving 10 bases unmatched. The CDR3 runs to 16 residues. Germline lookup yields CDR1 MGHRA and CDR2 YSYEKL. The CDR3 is CASSQPLGQRENTIYF. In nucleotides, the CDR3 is TGCGCCAGCAGCCAACCGCTGGGACAGAGGGAAAACACCATATATTTT.